The T cell receptor beta chain described here comes from a study of cytomegalovirus exposure and HLA in healthy donors. For the study at large: Earlier results showed approximately 110 million unique TCR beta sequences derived from approximately 170 million T cells.

Samples came from healthy bone marrow donors. Study conclusions and caveats: A few V segments could not be told apart, such as TRBV6-2 and TRBV6-3, and were left out.

As for this clone: The antigen is undetermined.

The PCR employed 60 Vbeta primers together with 13 Jbeta primers. TCRdb keeps only in-frame clones here, not all; method: immunoSEQ multiplex PCR. The sample holds 190,000 or so clones, 82% seen once. J was trimmed by 6 bases and V by 3 bases; bases with no gene match: 18. Germline lookup yields CDR1 MGHRA and CDR2 YSYEKL. The CDR3 spans 18 residues. Sequencing was done on a sample of PBMCs. V gene TRBV4-1 combines with J gene TRBJ1-1; 8 positions match TRBD1. This sequence originates from a boy aged 2 to 10 in good health and CMV-seronegative. The CDR3 sequence is CASSHYYFPTGVIAEAFF. The CDR3 bases are TGCGCCAGCAGCCACTACTATTTCCCGACAGGGGTTATTGCTGAAGCTTTCTTT.